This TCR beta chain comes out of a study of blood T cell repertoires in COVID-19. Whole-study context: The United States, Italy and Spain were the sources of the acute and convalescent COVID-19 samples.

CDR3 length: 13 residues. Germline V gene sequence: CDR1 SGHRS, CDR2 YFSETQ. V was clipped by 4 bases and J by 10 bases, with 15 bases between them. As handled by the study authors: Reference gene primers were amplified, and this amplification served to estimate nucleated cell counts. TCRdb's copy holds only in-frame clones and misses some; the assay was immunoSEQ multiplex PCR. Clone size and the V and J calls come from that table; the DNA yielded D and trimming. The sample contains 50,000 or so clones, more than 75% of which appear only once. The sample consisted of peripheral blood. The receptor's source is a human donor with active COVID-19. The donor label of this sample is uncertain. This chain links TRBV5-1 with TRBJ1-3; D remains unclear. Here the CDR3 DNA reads TGCGCCAGCAGCGCCGGGGAGGTATCTACCATATATTTT. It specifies CASSAGEVSTIYF. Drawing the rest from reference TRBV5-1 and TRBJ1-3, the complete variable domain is KAGVTQTPRYLIKTRGQQVTLSCSPISGHRSVSWYQQTPGQGLQFLFEYFSETQRNKGNFPGRFSGRQFSNSRSEMNVSTLELGDSALYLCASSAGEVSTIYFGEGSWLTVV.